This T cell receptor (beta chain) was documented in a study of T-cell memory formation after mild COVID-19. TCRdb analysed the 5' RACE reads with MiXCR anew, one entry per CDR3 protein. The table includes about 410,000 distinct CDR3 sequences, roughly 18% detected once. From germline, CDR1 is MNHEY and CDR2 SVGAGI. The CDR3 sequence is 13 residues long. Deletions cut 6 bases from V and 8 bases from J, with 16 bases between. This clonotype was recorded a few times. Sequenced sample: PBMCs or a T cell subset sorted from them (not recorded which). The sequence was collected from a young man who had mild COVID-19 (a few samples of this study predate the infection). Cell type and time point are not known. The chain recombines TRBV6-5 with TRBJ1-2, with D maybe TRBD1 (5 bases). CDR3 bases: TGTGCCAGCAGCTCGGGACGGAGGCCGGGCTACACCTTC. It codes for CASSSGRRPGYTF.